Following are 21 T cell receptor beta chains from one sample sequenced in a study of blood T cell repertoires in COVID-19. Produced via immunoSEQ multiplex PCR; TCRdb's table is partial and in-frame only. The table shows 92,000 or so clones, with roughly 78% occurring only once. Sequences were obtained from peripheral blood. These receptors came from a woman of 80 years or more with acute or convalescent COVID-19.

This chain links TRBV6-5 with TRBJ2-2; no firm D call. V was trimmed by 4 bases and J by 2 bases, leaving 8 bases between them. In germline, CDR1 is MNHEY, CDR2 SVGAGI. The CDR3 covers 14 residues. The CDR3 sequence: CASSFNFNTGELFF. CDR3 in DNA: TGTGCCAGCAGTTTCAACTTTAACACCGGGGAGCTGTTTTTT.

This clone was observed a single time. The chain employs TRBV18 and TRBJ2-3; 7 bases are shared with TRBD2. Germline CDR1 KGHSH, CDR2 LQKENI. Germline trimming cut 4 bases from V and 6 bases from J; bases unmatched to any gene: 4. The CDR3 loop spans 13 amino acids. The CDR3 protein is CASSQSGGDTQYF. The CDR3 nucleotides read TGTGCCAGCTCACAATCCGGGGGGGATACGCAGTATTTT.

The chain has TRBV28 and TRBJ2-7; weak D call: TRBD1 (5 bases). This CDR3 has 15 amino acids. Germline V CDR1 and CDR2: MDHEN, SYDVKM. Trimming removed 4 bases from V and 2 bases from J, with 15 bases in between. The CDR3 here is CASSSPPDTTYEQYF. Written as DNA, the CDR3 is TGTGCCAGCAGTTCCCCACCGGACACTACCTACGAGCAGTACTTC.

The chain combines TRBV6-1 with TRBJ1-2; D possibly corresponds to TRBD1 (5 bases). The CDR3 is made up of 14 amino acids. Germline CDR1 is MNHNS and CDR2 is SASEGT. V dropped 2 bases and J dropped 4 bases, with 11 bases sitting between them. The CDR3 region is CASSELGPAYGYTF. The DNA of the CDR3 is TGTGCCAGCAGTGAACTGGGGCCAGCCTATGGCTACACCTTC.

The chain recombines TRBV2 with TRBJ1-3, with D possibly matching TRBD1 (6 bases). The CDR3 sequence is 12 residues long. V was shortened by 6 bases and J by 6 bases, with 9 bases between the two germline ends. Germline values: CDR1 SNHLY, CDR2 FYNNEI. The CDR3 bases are TGTGCCAGCAGCGGACAGATAAACACCATATATTTT. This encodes CASSGQINTIYF.

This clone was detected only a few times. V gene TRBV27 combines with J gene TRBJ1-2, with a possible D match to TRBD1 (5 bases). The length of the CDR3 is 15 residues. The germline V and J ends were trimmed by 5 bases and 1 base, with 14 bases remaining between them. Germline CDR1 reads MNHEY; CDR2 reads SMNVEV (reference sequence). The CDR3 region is CASSPASGLNYGYTF. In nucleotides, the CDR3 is TGTGCCAGCAGTCCCGCCTCGGGACTTAACTATGGCTACACCTTC.

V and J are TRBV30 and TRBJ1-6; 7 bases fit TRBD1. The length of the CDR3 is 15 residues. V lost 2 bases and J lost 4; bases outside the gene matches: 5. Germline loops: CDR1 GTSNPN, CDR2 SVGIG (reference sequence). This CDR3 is CAWSPQTGYNSPLHF. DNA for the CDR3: TGTGCCTGGAGTCCTCAGACAGGGTATAATTCACCCCTCCACTTT.

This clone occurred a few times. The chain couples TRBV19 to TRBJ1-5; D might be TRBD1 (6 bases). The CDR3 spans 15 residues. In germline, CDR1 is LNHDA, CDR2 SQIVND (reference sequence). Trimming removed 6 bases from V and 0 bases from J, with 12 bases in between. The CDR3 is CASSGDNLSNQPQHF. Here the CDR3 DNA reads TGTGCCAGTAGCGGGGACAACCTTAGCAATCAGCCCCAGCATTTT.

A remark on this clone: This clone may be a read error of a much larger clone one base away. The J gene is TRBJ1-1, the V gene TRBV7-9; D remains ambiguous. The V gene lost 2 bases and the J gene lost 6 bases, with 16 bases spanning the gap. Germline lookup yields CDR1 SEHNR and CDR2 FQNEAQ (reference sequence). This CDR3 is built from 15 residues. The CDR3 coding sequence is TGTGCCAGCAGCTTACGAGGGCTCGAAGCGGCTGAAGCTTTCTTT. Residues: CASSLRGLEAAEAFF.

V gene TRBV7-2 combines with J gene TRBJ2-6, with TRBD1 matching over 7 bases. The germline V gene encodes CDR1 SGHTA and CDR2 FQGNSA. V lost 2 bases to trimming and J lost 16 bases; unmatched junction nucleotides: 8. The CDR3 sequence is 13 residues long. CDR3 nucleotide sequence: TGTGCCAGCAGCTTAAGACAGGGATATCGGCTGACTTTC. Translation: CASSLRQGYRLTF.

CDR3 sequence (DNA): TGTGCCAGCAGACGACAGGGGTCAGCCACTGAAGCTTTCTTT. Encoded protein: CASRRQGSATEAFF. V usage is TRBV6-5 and J usage is TRBJ1-1, with TRBD1 matching 8 bases. J was trimmed by 4 bases and V by 6 bases; bases with no gene match: 7. CDR1 and CDR2 (germline): MNHEY, SVGAGI. CDR3 length: 14 residues.

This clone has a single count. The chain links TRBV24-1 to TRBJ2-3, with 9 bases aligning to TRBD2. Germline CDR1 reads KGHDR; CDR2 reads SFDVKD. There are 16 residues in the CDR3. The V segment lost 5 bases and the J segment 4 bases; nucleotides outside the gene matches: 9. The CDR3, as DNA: TGTGCCACCAGTGGTCTAAGGCGGGGGGGGGCAGATACGCAGTATTTT. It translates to CATSGLRRGGADTQYF.

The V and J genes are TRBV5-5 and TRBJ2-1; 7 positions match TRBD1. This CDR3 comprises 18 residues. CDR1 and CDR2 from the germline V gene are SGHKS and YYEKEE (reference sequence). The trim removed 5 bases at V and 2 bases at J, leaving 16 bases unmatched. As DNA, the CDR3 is TGTGCCAGCAGGAGGGGGCGAGGCGACTTGTTCACCTACAATGAGCAGTTCTTC. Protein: CASRRGRGDLFTYNEQFF. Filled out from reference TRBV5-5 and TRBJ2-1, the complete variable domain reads DAGVTQSPTHLIKTRGQQVTLRCSPISGHKSVSWYQQVLGQGPQFIFQYYEKEERGRGNFPDRFSARQFPNYSSELNVNALLLGDSALYLCASRRGRGDLFTYNEQFFGPGTRLTVL.

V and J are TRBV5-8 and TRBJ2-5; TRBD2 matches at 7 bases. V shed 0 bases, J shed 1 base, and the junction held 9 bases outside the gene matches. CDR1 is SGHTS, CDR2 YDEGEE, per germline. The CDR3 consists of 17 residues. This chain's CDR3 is CASSLGGGSGLQETQYF. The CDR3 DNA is TGTGCCAGCAGCTTGGGGGGCGGGAGTGGACTCCAAGAGACCCAGTACTTC.

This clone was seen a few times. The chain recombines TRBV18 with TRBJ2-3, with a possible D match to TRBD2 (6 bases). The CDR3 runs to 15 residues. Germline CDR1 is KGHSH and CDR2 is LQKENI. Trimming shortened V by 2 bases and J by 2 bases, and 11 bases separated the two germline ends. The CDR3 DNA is TGTGCCAGCTCACCAATGGGGGGAACCACAGATACGCAGTATTTT. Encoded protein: CASSPMGGTTDTQYF.

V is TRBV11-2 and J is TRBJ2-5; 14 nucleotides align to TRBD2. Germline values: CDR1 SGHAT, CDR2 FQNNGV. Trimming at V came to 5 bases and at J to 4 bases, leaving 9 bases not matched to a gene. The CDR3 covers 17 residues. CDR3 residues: CASSTLRLAGGGETQYF. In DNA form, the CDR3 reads TGTGCCAGCAGCACCCTGAGACTAGCGGGAGGGGGAGAGACCCAGTACTTC.

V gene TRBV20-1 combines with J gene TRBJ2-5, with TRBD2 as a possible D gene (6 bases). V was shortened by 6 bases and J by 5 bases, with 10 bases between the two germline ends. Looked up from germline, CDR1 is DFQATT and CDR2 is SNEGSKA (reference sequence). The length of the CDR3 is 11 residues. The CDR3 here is CSANSGETQYF. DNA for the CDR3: TGCAGTGCCAACAGCGGGGAGACCCAGTACTTC.

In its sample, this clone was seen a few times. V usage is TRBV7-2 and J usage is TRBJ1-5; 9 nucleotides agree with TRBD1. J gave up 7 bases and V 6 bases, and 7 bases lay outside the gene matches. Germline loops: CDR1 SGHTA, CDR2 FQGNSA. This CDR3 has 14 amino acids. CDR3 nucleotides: TGTGCCAGCAGTTCACAGGGGGCGAAACAGCCCCAGCATTTT. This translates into CASSSQGAKQPQHF.

The CDR3 region is CASSLGSYETQYF. The CDR3, as DNA: TGTGCCAGCAGCTTAGGTAGCTATGAGACCCAGTACTTC. The rearrangement uses TRBV13 and TRBJ2-5; D uncertain. This CDR3 is 13 amino acids long. Germline assignment: CDR1 PRHDT and CDR2 FYEKMQ (reference sequence). V shed 0 bases and J shed 5 bases, with 7 bases lying between them.

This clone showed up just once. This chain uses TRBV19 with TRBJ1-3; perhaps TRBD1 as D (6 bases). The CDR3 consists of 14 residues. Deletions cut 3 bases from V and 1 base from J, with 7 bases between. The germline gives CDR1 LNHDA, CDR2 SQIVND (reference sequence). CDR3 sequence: CASSMDSSGNTIYF. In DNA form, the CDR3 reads TGTGCCAGTAGTATGGACAGTTCTGGAAACACCATATATTTT.

Here the CDR3 reads CASSLTRSSNTEAFF. The DNA for the CDR3 is TGTGCCAGCAGCTTGACCAGATCCTCTAACACTGAAGCTTTCTTT. The gene calls are TRBV5-4 and TRBJ1-1; D uncertain. Germline CDR1 is SGHNT and CDR2 is YYREEE (reference sequence). The V and J ends lost 1 base and 2 bases respectively, with 12 bases between them. This CDR3 has 15 amino acids.